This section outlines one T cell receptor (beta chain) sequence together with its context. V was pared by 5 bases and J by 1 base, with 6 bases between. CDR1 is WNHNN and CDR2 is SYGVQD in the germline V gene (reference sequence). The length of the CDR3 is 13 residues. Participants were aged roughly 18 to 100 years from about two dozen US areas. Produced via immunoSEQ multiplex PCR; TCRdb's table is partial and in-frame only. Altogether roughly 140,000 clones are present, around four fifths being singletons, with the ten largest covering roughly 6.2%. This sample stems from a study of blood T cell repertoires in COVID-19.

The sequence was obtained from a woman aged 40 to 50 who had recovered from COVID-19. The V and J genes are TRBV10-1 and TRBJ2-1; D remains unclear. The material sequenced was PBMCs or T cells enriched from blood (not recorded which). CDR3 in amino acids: CASSLASYNEQFF. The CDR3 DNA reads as TGCGCCAGCAGTCTCGCGTCCTACAATGAGCAGTTCTTC.